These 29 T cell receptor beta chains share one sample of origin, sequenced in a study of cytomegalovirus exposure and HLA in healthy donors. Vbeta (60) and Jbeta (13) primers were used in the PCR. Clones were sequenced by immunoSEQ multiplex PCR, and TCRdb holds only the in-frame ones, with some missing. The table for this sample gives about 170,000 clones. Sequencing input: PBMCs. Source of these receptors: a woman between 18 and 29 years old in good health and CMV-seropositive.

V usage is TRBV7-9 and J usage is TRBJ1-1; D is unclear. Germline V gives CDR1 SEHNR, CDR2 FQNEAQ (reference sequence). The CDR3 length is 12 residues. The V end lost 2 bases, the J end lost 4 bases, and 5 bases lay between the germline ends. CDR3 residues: CASSLLGTEAFF. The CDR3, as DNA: TGTGCCAGCAGCTTACTAGGCACTGAAGCTTTCTTT.

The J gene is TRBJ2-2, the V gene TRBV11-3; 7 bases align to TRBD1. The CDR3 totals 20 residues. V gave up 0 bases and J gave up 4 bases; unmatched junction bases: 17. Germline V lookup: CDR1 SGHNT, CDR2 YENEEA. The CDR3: CASSLDTALLTGDGTGELFF. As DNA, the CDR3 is TGTGCCAGCAGCTTAGATACCGCCCTCCTTACAGGGGACGGCACCGGGGAGCTGTTTTTT. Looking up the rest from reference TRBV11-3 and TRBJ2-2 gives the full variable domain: EAGVVQSPRYKIIEKKQPVAFWCNPISGHNTLYWYLQNLGQGPELLIRYENEEAVDDSQLPKDRFSAERLKGVDSTLKIQPAELGDSAVYLCASSLDTALLTGDGTGELFFGEGSRLTVL.

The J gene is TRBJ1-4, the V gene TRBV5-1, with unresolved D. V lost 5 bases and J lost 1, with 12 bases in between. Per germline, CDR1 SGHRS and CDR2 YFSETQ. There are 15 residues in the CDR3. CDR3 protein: CASSFLEGTNEKLFF. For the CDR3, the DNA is TGCGCCAGCAGTTTTTTGGAGGGAACTAATGAAAAACTGTTTTTT.

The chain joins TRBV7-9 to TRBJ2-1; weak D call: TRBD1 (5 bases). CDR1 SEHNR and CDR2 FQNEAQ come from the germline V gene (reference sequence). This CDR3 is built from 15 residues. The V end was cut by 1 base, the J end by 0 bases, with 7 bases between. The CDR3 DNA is TGTGCCAGCAGCTTAGGCAGGGCCTCCTACAATGAGCAGTTCTTC. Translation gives CASSLGRASYNEQFF.

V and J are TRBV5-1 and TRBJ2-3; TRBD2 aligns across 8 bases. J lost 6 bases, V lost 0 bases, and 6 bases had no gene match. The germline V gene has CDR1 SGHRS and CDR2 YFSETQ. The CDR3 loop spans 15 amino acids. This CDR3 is CASSLVGGASDTQYF. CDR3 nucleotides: TGCGCCAGCAGCTTGGTCGGGGGGGCTTCGGATACGCAGTATTTT. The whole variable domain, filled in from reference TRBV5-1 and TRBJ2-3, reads KAGVTQTPRYLIKTRGQQVTLSCSPISGHRSVSWYQQTPGQGLQFLFEYFSETQRNKGNFPGRFSGRQFSNSRSEMNVSTLELGDSALYLCASSLVGGASDTQYFGPGTRLTVL.

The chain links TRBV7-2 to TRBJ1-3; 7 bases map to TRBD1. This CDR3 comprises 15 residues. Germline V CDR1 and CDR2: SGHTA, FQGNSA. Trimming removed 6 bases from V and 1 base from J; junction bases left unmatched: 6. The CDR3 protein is CASRITGVSGNTIYF. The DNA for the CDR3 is TGTGCCAGCAGAATAACAGGGGTATCTGGAAACACCATATATTTT.

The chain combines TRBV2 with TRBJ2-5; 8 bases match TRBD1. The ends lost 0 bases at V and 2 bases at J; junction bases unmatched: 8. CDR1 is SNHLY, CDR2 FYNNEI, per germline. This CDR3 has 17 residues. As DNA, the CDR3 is TGTGCCAGCAGTGAAGCGTTCCACAGGACAGGGCAAGAGACCCAGTACTTC. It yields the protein CASSEAFHRTGQETQYF.

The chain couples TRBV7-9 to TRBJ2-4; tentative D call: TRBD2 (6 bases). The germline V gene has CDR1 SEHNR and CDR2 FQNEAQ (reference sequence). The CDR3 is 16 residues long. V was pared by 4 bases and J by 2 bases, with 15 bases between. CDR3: CASSSPNSGSKNIQYF. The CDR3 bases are TGTGCCAGCAGCTCCCCCAATAGCGGATCCAAAAACATTCAGTACTTC. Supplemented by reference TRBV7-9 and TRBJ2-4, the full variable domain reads DTGVSQNPRHKITKRGQNVTFRCDPISEHNRLYWYRQTLGQGPEFLTYFQNEAQLEKSRLLSDRFSAERPKGSFSTLEIQRTEQGDSAMYLCASSSPNSGSKNIQYFGAGTRLSVL.

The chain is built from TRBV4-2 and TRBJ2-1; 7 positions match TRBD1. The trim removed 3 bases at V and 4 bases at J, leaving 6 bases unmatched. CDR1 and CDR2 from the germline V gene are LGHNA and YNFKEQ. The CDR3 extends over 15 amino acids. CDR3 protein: CASSHPGQSYNEQFF. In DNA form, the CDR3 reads TGTGCCAGCAGCCACCCGGGACAGAGTTACAATGAGCAGTTCTTC.

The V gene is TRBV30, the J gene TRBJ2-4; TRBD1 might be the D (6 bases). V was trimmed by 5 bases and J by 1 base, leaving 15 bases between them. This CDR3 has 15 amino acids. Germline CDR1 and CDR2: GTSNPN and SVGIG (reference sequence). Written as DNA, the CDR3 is TGTGCCTGGGAAAACCCAGGGGAGGCCAAAAACATTCAGTACTTC. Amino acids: CAWENPGEAKNIQYF.

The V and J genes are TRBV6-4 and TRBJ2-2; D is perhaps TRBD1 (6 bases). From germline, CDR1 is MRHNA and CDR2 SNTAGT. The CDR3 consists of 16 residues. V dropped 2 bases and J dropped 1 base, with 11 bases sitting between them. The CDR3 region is CASSDGAGENTGELFF. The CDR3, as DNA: TGTGCCAGCAGTGACGGGGCAGGGGAGAACACCGGGGAGCTGTTTTTT.

The CDR3 DNA sequence: TGTGCCACCAGACAGGGGTCCTACAATGAGCAGTTCTTC. Its protein product is CATRQGSYNEQFF. This sequence joins TRBV6-1 and TRBJ2-1; 8 bases are shared with TRBD1. This CDR3 spans 13 amino acids. V dropped 10 bases and J dropped 1; count of bases not matched to a gene: 3. Per the germline V gene, CDR1 is MNHNS and CDR2 is SASEGT.

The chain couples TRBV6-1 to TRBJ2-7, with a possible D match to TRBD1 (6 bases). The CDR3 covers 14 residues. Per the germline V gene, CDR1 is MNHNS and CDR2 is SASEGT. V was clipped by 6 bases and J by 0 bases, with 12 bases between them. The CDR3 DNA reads TGTGCCAGCAGCGAGCAGGGGTTCTCCTACGAGCAGTACTTC. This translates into CASSEQGFSYEQYF.

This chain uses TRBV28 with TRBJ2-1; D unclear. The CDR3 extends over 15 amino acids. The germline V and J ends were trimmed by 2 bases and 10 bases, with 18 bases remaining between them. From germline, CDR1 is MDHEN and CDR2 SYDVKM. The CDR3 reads CASSLRLGPIQEQFF. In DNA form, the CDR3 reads TGTGCCAGCAGTTTAAGGCTAGGCCCGATTCAGGAGCAGTTCTTC.

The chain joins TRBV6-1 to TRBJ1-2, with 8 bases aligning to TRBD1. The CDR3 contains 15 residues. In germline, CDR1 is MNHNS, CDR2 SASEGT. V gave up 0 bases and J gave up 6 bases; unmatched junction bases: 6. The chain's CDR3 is CASSEARQGTHGYTF. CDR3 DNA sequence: TGTGCCAGCAGTGAAGCACGACAGGGGACCCATGGCTACACCTTC.

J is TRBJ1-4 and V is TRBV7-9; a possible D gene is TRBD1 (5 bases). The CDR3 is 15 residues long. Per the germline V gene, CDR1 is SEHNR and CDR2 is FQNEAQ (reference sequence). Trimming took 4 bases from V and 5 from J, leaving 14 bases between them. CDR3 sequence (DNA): TGTGCCAGCAGCTCAGGCAGGGCCGGGAATGAAAAACTGTTTTTT. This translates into CASSSGRAGNEKLFF.

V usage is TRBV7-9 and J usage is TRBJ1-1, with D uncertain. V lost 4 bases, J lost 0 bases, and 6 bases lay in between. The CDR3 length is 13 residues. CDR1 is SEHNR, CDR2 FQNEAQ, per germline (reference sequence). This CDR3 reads CASSYEMNTEAFF. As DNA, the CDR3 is TGTGCCAGCAGCTACGAGATGAACACTGAAGCTTTCTTT.

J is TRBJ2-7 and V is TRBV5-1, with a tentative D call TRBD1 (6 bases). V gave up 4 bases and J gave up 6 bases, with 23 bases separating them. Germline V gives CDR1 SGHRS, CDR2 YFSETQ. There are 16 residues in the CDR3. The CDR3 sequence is CASSPYYRDGTGEQYF. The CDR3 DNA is TGCGCCAGCAGCCCCTACTACAGGGATGGAACGGGCGAGCAGTACTTC. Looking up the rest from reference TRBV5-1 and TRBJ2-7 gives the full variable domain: KAGVTQTPRYLIKTRGQQVTLSCSPISGHRSVSWYQQTPGQGLQFLFEYFSETQRNKGNFPGRFSGRQFSNSRSEMNVSTLELGDSALYLCASSPYYRDGTGEQYFGPGTRLTVT.

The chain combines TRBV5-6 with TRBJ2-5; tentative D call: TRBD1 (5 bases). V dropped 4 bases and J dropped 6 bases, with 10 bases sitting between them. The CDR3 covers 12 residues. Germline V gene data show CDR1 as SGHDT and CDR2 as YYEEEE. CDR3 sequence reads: CASSPGKKTQYF. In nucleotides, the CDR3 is TGTGCCAGCAGCCCAGGGAAGAAGACCCAGTACTTC.

The CDR3 sequence: CASSIAPGSSYEQYF. CDR3 nucleotide sequence: TGTGCCAGCAGTATCGCTCCCGGGAGCTCGTACGAGCAGTACTTC. The chain links TRBV5-4 to TRBJ2-7, with D tentatively TRBD2 (6 bases). Germline V gene data show CDR1 as SGHNT and CDR2 as YYREEE (reference sequence). This CDR3 has 15 amino acids. The germline V and J ends were trimmed by 5 bases and 4 bases, with 19 bases remaining between them.

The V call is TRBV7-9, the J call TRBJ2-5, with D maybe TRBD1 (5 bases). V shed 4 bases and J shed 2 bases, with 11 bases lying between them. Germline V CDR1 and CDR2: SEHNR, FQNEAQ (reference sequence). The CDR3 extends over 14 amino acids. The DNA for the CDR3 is TGTGCCAGCAGCTCCACAACAGGTCAAGAGACCCAGTACTTC. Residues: CASSSTTGQETQYF.

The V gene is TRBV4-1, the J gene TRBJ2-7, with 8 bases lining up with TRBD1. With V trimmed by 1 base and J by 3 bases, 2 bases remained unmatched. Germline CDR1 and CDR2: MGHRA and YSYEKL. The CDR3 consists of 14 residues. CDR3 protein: CASSQGTGNYEQYF. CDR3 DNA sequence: TGCGCCAGCAGCCAAGGGACAGGGAACTACGAGCAGTACTTC.

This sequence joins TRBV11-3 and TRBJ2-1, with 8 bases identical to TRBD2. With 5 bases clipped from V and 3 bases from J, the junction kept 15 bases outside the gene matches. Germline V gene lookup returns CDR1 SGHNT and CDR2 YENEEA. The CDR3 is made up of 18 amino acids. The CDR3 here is CASSGTPGGRGHYNEQFF. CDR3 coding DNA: TGTGCCAGCAGCGGTACACCGGGGGGGCGGGGGCACTACAATGAGCAGTTCTTC.

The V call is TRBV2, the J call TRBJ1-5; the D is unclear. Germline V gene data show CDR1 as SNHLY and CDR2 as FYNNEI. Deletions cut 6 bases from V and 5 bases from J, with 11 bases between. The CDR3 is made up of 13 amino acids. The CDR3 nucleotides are TGTGCCAGCAGAGGTCAGCGCGATCAGCCCCAGCATTTT. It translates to CASRGQRDQPQHF.

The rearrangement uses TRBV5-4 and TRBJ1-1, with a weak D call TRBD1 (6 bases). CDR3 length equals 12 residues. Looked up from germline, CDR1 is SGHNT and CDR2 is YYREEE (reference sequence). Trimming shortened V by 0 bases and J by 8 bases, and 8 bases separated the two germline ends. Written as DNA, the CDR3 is TGTGCCAGCAGCTTGGACGACAGGGAAGCTTTCTTT. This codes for CASSLDDREAFF.

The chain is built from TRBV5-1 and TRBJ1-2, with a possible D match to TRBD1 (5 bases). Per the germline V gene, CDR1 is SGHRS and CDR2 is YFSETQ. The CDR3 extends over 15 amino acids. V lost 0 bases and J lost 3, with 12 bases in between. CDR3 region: CASSLGQGFDYGYTF. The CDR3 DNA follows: TGCGCCAGCAGCTTGGGCCAGGGTTTCGACTATGGCTACACCTTC.

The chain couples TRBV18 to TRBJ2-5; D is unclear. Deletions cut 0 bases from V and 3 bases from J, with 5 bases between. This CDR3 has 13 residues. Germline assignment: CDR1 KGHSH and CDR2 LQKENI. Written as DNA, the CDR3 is TGTGCCAGCTCACCACCGGCGGAAGAGACCCAGTACTTC. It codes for CASSPPAEETQYF.

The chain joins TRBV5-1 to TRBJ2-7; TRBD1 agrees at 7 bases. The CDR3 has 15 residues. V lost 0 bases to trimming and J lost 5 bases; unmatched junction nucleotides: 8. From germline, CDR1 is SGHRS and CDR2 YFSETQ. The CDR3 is CASSLVGGQTNEQYF. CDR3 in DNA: TGCGCCAGCAGCTTGGTTGGGGGACAGACGAACGAGCAGTACTTC.

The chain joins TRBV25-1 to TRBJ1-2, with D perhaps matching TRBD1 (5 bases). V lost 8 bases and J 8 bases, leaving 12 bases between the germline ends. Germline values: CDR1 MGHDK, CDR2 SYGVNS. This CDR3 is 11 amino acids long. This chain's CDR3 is CASRREGGYTF. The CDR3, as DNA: TGTGCCAGCCGCCGGGAGGGGGGCTACACCTTC.